This T cell receptor (beta chain) was captured in a study of blood T cells in healthy people across ages. A J-beta primer mix and a sample-barcoded 5' primer were used in a second PCR of roughly 7 to 12 cycles. TCRdb analysed the 5' RACE reads with MiXCR anew, one entry per CDR3 protein. In the table there are roughly 680,000 distinct CDR3 sequences, approximately 50% of which are singletons. This clonotype was observed a few times. With 4 bases removed from V and 0 bases from J, the gap between germline ends came to 13 bases. In germline, CDR1 is MNHEY, CDR2 SMNVEV (reference sequence). This CDR3 has 15 amino acids.

The sequenced material came from blood. This receptor was identified in a woman aged 60-70 years in good health. This chain connects TRBV27 to TRBJ2-7, with D tentatively TRBD1 (6 bases). CDR3 coding DNA: TGTGCCAGCAGTTCCGAAGGGGGATTCTCCTACGAGCAGTACTTC. Translated, it gives CASSSEGGFSYEQYF.